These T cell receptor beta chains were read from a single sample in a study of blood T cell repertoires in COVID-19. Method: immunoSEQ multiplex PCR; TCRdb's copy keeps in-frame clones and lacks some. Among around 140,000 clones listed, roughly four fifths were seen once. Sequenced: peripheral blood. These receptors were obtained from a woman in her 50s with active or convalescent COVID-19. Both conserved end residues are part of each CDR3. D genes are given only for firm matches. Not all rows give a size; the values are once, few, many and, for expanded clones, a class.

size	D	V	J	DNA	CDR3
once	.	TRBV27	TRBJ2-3	TGTGCCAGCAGTCTGACAGGCCCCGCAGATACGCAGTATTTT	CASSLTGPADTQYF
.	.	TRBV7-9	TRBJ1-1	TGTGCCAGCAGCCGAACAGAGAACACTGAAGCTTTCTTT	CASSRTENTEAFF
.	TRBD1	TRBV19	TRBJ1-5	TGTGCCAGTAGTCCGGGGACAGGGGGCGCAGGCAATCAGCCCCAGCATTTT	CASSPGTGGAGNQPQHF
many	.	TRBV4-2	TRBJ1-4	TGTGCCAGCAGTATACAGGACGAGGATGAAAAACTGTTTTTT	CASSIQDEDEKLFF
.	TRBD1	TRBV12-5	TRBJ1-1	TGTGCTAGTGGTTCACCCGGACAGGGCCACATTACTGAAGCTTTCTTT	CASGSPGQGHITEAFF
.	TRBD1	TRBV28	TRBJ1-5	TGTGCCAGCAGTTTGGGGGACAGGGGCCGCCATCAGCCCCAGCATTTT	CASSLGDRGRHQPQHF
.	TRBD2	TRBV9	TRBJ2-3	TGTGCCAGCAGCGTAGGCGGGGGGGCAGATACGCAGTATTTT	CASSVGGGADTQYF
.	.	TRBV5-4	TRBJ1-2	TGTGCCAGCAGCGGGCAGGCAGGCCTCTACGGCTACACCTTC	CASSGQAGLYGYTF
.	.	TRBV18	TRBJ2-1	TGTGCCAGCTCGCAACAGAGGGATGAGCAGTTCTTC	CASSQQRDEQFF
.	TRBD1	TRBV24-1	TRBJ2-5	TGTGCCACCAGTGGCGCCCCAACGAGACAGGGGTATGGAGAGACCCAGTACTTC	CATSGAPTRQGYGETQYF
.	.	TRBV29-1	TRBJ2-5	TGCAGCGTTGAAGGCTCCGTACGGGGGACCGAAGAGACCCAGTACTTC	CSVEGSVRGTEETQYF
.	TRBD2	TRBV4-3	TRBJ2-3	TGCGCCAGCAGCCAAGATGGTTTAGCGGGGGGGTCCCTGACAGATACGCAGTATTTT	CASSQDGLAGGSLTDTQYF
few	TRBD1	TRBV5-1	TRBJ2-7	TGCGCCAGCAGCTTAACCGGGACAGACTCCTACGAGCAGTACTTC	CASSLTGTDSYEQYF
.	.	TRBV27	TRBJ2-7	TGTGCCAGCAGTTTGGGGCGCGGCCAGGACGAGCAGTACTTC	CASSLGRGQDEQYF
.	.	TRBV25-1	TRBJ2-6	TGTGCCAGCACCCGGGGGGCATGGGGTAGCTCTGGGGCCAACGTCCTGACTTTC	CASTRGAWGSSGANVLTF
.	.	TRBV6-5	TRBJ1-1	TGTGCCAGCAGCCTGACAGAGAACACTGAAGCTTTCTTT	CASSLTENTEAFF
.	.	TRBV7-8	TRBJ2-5	TGTGCCAGCAGCTTAGGTTCACTGCAAGAGACCCAGTACTTC	CASSLGSLQETQYF
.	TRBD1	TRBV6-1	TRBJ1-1	TGTGCCAGCAGTGCTTGGGACAGGGGGTCTGTCACTGAAGCTTTCTTT	CASSAWDRGSVTEAFF
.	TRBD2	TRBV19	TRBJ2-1	TGTGCCAGTAGTAACCCGGTTCGAGGAGCGGGAGCCCACAATGAGCAGTTCTTC	CASSNPVRGAGAHNEQFF
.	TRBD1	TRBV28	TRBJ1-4	TGTGCCAGCAGTTCCCCCGGGACAGGGGACGAAAAACTGTTTTTT	CASSSPGTGDEKLFF
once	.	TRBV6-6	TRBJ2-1	TGTGCCAGCAGTTACGGGGACATCCTCTACAATGAGCAGTTCTTC	CASSYGDILYNEQFF
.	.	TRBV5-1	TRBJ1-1	TGCGCCAGCAGCTTGGCCGCGGGGTTGGGCACTGAAGCTTTCTTT	CASSLAAGLGTEAFF